These T cell receptor beta chains were read from a single sample in a study of blood T cell repertoires in COVID-19. Method: immunoSEQ multiplex PCR; TCRdb's copy keeps in-frame clones and lacks some. The repertoire has 90,000 to 120,000 clones, 80% to 90% of them found once; the top ten carry approximately 4.9%. Specimen: peripheral blood. The receptors were sampled from a man aged 35-49 years with active or convalescent COVID-19. Each CDR3 is given with its conserved first and last residue. A D gene is named only where the DNA matches it firmly. Rows may omit the clone size; those that give it use once, few, many or a size class.

CDR3nt: TGCAGCGTTCGGACTAGCGGGCTATACGAGCAGTACTTC; CDR3aa: CSVRTSGLYEQYF; d_gene: TRBD2; abundance: NA; v_gene: TRBV29-1; j_gene: TRBJ2-7
CDR3nt: TGTGCCTGGAGTGTAGGGGAGGAGGGTTGGCAGCCCCAGCATTTT; CDR3aa: CAWSVGEEGWQPQHF; d_gene: NA; abundance: NA; v_gene: TRBV30; j_gene: TRBJ1-5
CDR3nt: TGTGCCAGCAGCCACCAGGGGGCCCTCCAGCCCCAGCATTTT; CDR3aa: CASSHQGALQPQHF; d_gene: TRBD1; abundance: few; v_gene: TRBV28; j_gene: TRBJ1-5
CDR3nt: TGTGCCAGTAGTTTGCGGGACAGCGCGAATGAAAAACTGTTTTTT; CDR3aa: CASSLRDSANEKLFF; d_gene: TRBD1; abundance: NA; v_gene: TRBV19; j_gene: TRBJ1-4
CDR3nt: TGTGCCAGCAGTTTACCAGGGGGCACTGAAGCTTTCTTT; CDR3aa: CASSLPGGTEAFF; d_gene: TRBD1; abundance: NA; v_gene: TRBV28; j_gene: TRBJ1-1
CDR3nt: TGTGCCAGCATCCCATCGTCGGGGGGAAAATATGGCTACACCTTC; CDR3aa: CASIPSSGGKYGYTF; d_gene: NA; abundance: NA; v_gene: TRBV28; j_gene: TRBJ1-2
CDR3nt: TGTGCCAGCAGCTTGGGACAGGGGATCATAGAAAAACTGTTTTTT; CDR3aa: CASSLGQGIIEKLFF; d_gene: TRBD1; abundance: NA; v_gene: TRBV5-6; j_gene: TRBJ1-4
CDR3nt: TGTGCCAGCAGTTCTACGTGGTACACTGAAGCTTTCTTT; CDR3aa: CASSSTWYTEAFF; d_gene: NA; abundance: NA; v_gene: TRBV27; j_gene: TRBJ1-1
CDR3nt: TGTGCCAGCAGCGGGGGGGGCGCAGGAAAACTGTTTTTT; CDR3aa: CASSGGGAGKLFF; d_gene: NA; abundance: NA; v_gene: TRBV11-2; j_gene: TRBJ1-4
CDR3nt: TGTGCCTGGAGTTATGGGACAGGGAACACTGAAGCTTTCTTT; CDR3aa: CAWSYGTGNTEAFF; d_gene: TRBD1; abundance: NA; v_gene: TRBV30; j_gene: TRBJ1-1
CDR3nt: TGCGCCAGCAGCCAGACTTACGGAGGGCTGTTCTTC; CDR3aa: CASSQTYGGLFF; d_gene: NA; abundance: NA; v_gene: TRBV4-1; j_gene: TRBJ2-1
CDR3nt: TGTGCCAGCAGTTCCCGGCCGGGCGGGATCGATGAGCAGTTCTTC; CDR3aa: CASSSRPGGIDEQFF; d_gene: NA; abundance: NA; v_gene: TRBV7-2; j_gene: TRBJ2-1
CDR3nt: TGTGCCAGCAGCTGGCGGACTGCAAACACTGAAGCTTTCTTT; CDR3aa: CASSWRTANTEAFF; d_gene: NA; abundance: NA; v_gene: TRBV11-2; j_gene: TRBJ1-1
CDR3nt: TGTGCCAGCAGCCCTACGGATACGGGGGGCTATGGCTACACCTTC; CDR3aa: CASSPTDTGGYGYTF; d_gene: NA; abundance: once; v_gene: TRBV3-1/TRBV3-2; j_gene: TRBJ1-2
CDR3nt: TGTGCCAGCAGTTTTATAGGGGGTAATACCGGGGAGCTGTTTTTT; CDR3aa: CASSFIGGNTGELFF; d_gene: NA; abundance: NA; v_gene: TRBV28; j_gene: TRBJ2-2
CDR3nt: TGTGCCAGCAGTGGGGGACAGATCTATGGCTACACCTTC; CDR3aa: CASSGGQIYGYTF; d_gene: TRBD1; abundance: NA; v_gene: TRBV28; j_gene: TRBJ1-2
CDR3nt: TGTGCCAGCAGCTTAGCTCTAGCGGGAAGTGGGGAGCTGTTTTTT; CDR3aa: CASSLALAGSGELFF; d_gene: TRBD2; abundance: NA; v_gene: TRBV7-9; j_gene: TRBJ2-2
CDR3nt: TGTGCCAGCAGCTTAGAGTCTGGGCTTGGCTACACCTTC; CDR3aa: CASSLESGLGYTF; d_gene: NA; abundance: NA; v_gene: TRBV7-9; j_gene: TRBJ1-2
CDR3nt: TGCGCCAGCAGCAAGGGACAGGGGGCGAGAGAGCAGTACTTC; CDR3aa: CASSKGQGAREQYF; d_gene: TRBD1; abundance: NA; v_gene: TRBV5-1; j_gene: TRBJ2-7
CDR3nt: TGTGCCAGCGCCGGGACTATCTACAATGAGCAGTTCTTC; CDR3aa: CASAGTIYNEQFF; d_gene: TRBD2; abundance: once; v_gene: TRBV2; j_gene: TRBJ2-1
CDR3nt: TGTGCCAGCAGCTCAAGGGGCGGGGACACAGATACGCAGTATTTT; CDR3aa: CASSSRGGDTDTQYF; d_gene: NA; abundance: NA; v_gene: TRBV7-3; j_gene: TRBJ2-3
CDR3nt: TGTGCCAGCAGTTTCTCAGGTCCCTCCTACGAGCAGTACTTC; CDR3aa: CASSFSGPSYEQYF; d_gene: NA; abundance: NA; v_gene: TRBV27; j_gene: TRBJ2-7